This T cell receptor beta chain was found in a study of early T cells in non-severe SARS-CoV-2 infection. In the library, individual cDNA molecules carried attached unique molecular identifiers. MiXCR, run by TCRdb on the 5' RACE reads, gives a single entry per CDR3 protein. The top ten hold about a fifth of the sample, which has approximately 110,000 distinct CDR3 sequences, 14% to 15% seen once. Germline V lookup: CDR1 LGHDT, CDR2 YNNKEL (reference sequence). The V end was cut by 2 bases, the J end by 4 bases, with 14 bases between. CDR3 size: 15 residues. The sequence was obtained from an adult who was a healthcare worker with PCR-confirmed SARS-CoV-2 infection or an uninfected control (not recorded which). The sample was whole blood. The chain has TRBV3-1 and TRBJ1-1; the D gene is possibly TRBD1 (6 bases). The CDR3 protein is CASSQLTGTRTEAFF. DNA of the CDR3: TGTGCCAGCAGCCAACTCACCGGGACACGCACTGAAGCTTTCTTT.